This T cell receptor beta chain is from a study of blood T cell repertoires in COVID-19. Symptom resolution, clearance, or two negative PCRs marked the recovered donors of Cohort 3. Only in-frame clones appear in the TCRdb table, and some are missing; sequencing was by immunoSEQ multiplex PCR. Of around 310,000 clones in the sample, 88% were seen once. The CDR3 totals 12 residues. Trimming stripped 5 bases from V and 3 bases from J, with 8 bases between. Germline CDR1 reads SGHVS; CDR2 reads FQNEAQ. Sample: PBMCs or T cells enriched from blood (not recorded which). This TCR derives from a man aged 25 to 40 who had recovered from COVID-19. The chain joins TRBV7-8 to TRBJ2-7; D remains unclear. The CDR3 sequence is CASSPSGYEQYF. CDR3 DNA sequence: TGTGCCAGCAGCCCCTCGGGCTACGAGCAGTACTTC.